The following is a T cell receptor (beta chain) sequence with its context. The target antigen is unknown. One end of the junction is discordant with germline, which a read error may explain. Germline V gene lookup returns CDR1 SQVTM and CDR2 ANQGSEA. This CDR3 is built from 15 residues. The source of the sample is a study of post-analysis software for immune sequencing data. Notes on the study in general: There were five or six TRBV segments more frequent in patients than controls, and TRBV5-6, TRBV5-1 and TRBV20-1 were among them. Samples from a shared batch, those prepared together, strongly co-clustered by F measure.

Prepared TCR beta cDNA libraries contained unique molecular identifiers. The source material, about 0.95 to 10 million T cells, gave rise to about 460,000 cDNA molecules. TCRdb re-analysed the PCR reads in MiXCR, keeping a single row per CDR3 protein. The sample carries 500,000 to 600,000 distinct CDR3 sequences, roughly 46% recorded once. Sequenced sample: blood. The receptor was derived from a girl under 18 with multiple sclerosis. The chain uses TRBV29-1 and TRBJ1-2, with D unclear. CDR3 bases: TGTAGCGTTGAAGTACGCGGGTCATCAATAGGTGGCTACACCTTC. It encodes CSVEVRGSSIGGYTF. The full variable domain, in which reference TRBV29-1 and TRBJ1-2 provide the parts outside the CDR3, is SAVISQKPSRDICQRGTSLTIQCQVDSQVTMMFWYRQQPGQSLTLIATANQGSEATYESGFVIDKFPISRPNLTFSTLTVSNMSPEDSSIYLCSVEVRGSSIGGYTFGSGTRLTVV.